The 13 T cell receptor beta chains below come from one sample, sequenced in a study of T cells after yellow fever vaccination. TCRdb re-analysed the 5' RACE reads in MiXCR, keeping a single row per CDR3 protein. The sample shows 250,000 to 400,000 distinct CDR3 sequences, approximately 4.3% of them seen only once. Sample: PBMCs, taken 15 days after the yellow fever booster vaccination. The origin of the receptors is a man between 18 and 35 years old who received the YFV17D yellow fever vaccine.

The sample holds many counts of this clonotype. The rearrangement links TRBV28 to TRBJ2-5, with a weak D call TRBD1 (5 bases). V was clipped by 0 bases and J by 5 bases, with 16 bases between them. CDR1 is MDHEN, CDR2 SYDVKM, per germline. The CDR3 has 16 amino acids. The CDR3 spells CASSLWQDNYWETQYF. The CDR3 nucleotides are TGTGCCAGCAGTTTATGGCAGGACAATTATTGGGAGACCCAGTACTTC.

The genes are TRBV7-2 and TRBJ1-2; D is uncertain. Trimming removed 4 bases from V and 8 bases from J, with 11 bases in between. From germline, CDR1 is SGHTA and CDR2 FQGNSA. The CDR3 runs to 12 residues. The DNA of the CDR3 is TGTGCCAGCAGCTCCTCGGCGGGCGGCTACACCTTC. Translation: CASSSSAGGYTF. The full variable domain, rest sourced from reference TRBV7-2 and TRBJ1-2, is GAGVSQSPSNKVTEKGKDVELRCDPISGHTALYWYRQSLGQGLEFLIYFQGNSAPDKSGLPSDRFSAERTGGSVSTLTIQRTQQEDSAVYLCASSSSAGGYTFGSGTRLTVV.

This clonotype came up a few times. The chain joins TRBV9 to TRBJ2-6; weak D call: TRBD1 (5 bases). The CDR3 has 15 residues. V shed 0 bases and J shed 2 bases, with 6 bases lying between them. Germline assignment: CDR1 SGDLS and CDR2 YYNGEE. The CDR3 loop reads CASSVEQAGANVLTF. The CDR3 DNA reads as TGTGCCAGCAGCGTAGAACAGGCTGGGGCCAACGTCCTGACTTTC.

This clonotype was recorded many times. V usage is TRBV6-5 and J usage is TRBJ2-7, with D perhaps matching TRBD1 (6 bases). The CDR3 covers 17 residues. The V gene's germline CDR1 is MNHEY and CDR2 SVGAGI. Trimming stripped 0 bases from V and 6 bases from J, with 21 bases between. CDR3 sequence reads: CASSYSFAQGIGGEQYF. Written as DNA, the CDR3 is TGTGCCAGCAGTTACTCGTTTGCACAGGGAATTGGCGGCGAGCAGTACTTC.

This clonotype was seen repeatedly, ten times or more. The chain has TRBV7-9 and TRBJ1-6, with no clear D. The CDR3 is made up of 14 amino acids. The V gene lost 4 bases and the J gene lost 7 bases, with 11 bases spanning the gap. The germline CDR1 and CDR2 sequences are SEHNR and FQNEAQ (reference sequence). CDR3 nucleotide sequence: TGTGCCAGCAGCTCTCTAACGGGGAATTCACCCCTCCACTTT. It is translated as CASSSLTGNSPLHF. Filled out from reference TRBV7-9 and TRBJ1-6, the complete variable domain reads DTGVSQNPRHKITKRGQNVTFRCDPISEHNRLYWYRQTLGQGPEFLTYFQNEAQLEKSRLLSDRFSAERPKGSFSTLEIQRTEQGDSAMYLCASSSLTGNSPLHFGNGTRLTVT.

The chain recombines TRBV7-6 with TRBJ2-7; D call uncertain. This CDR3 is built from 14 residues. The V and J ends lost 5 bases and 0 bases respectively, with 11 bases between them. The germline V gene has CDR1 SGHVS and CDR2 FNYEAQ. The DNA of the CDR3 is TGTGCCAGCAGCCTAGAGGTTAGCTCCTACGAGCAGTACGTC. This translates into CASSLEVSSYEQYV.

The rearrangement joins TRBV19 to TRBJ2-1; 13 bases fit TRBD2. V was clipped by 4 bases and J by 6 bases; unmatched bases: 3. CDR1 and CDR2 from the germline V gene are LNHDA and SQIVND (reference sequence). This CDR3 is built from 15 residues. CDR3 loop: CASSKRTSGGNEQFF. DNA for the CDR3: TGTGCCAGTAGTAAGCGGACTAGCGGGGGCAATGAGCAGTTCTTC. Looking up the rest from reference TRBV19 and TRBJ2-1 gives the full variable domain: DGGITQSPKYLFRKEGQNVTLSCEQNLNHDAMYWYRQDPGQGLRLIYYSQIVNDFQKGDIAEGYSVSREKKESFPLTVTSAQKNPTAFYLCASSKRTSGGNEQFFGPGTRLTVL.

This rearrangement joins TRBV4-2 to TRBJ1-2; the D is unclear. This CDR3 spans 16 amino acids. Trimming left V 0 bases short and J 4 bases short, with 15 bases between. Germline values: CDR1 LGHNA, CDR2 YNFKEQ. The CDR3: CASSQEGQTLGYGYTF. Here the CDR3 DNA reads TGTGCCAGCAGCCAAGAAGGCCAGACTCTAGGCTATGGCTACACCTTC.

This clonotype was seen ten or more times. The V and J genes are TRBV5-1 and TRBJ2-1, with 12 bases lining up with TRBD2. Germline V gene lookup returns CDR1 SGHRS and CDR2 YFSETQ. This CDR3 is 16 amino acids long. With V trimmed by 4 bases and J by 8 bases, 10 bases remained unmatched. CDR3 protein: CASSVTSGGMGHEQFF. The CDR3 bases are TGCGCCAGCAGCGTGACTAGCGGGGGCATGGGGCATGAGCAGTTCTTC.

This clonotype was found many times. This chain links TRBV10-3 with TRBJ1-1, with 10 bases matching TRBD1. The CDR3 is made up of 13 amino acids. Trimming took 11 bases from V and 4 from J; bases not matched to a gene: 7. CDR1 ENHRY and CDR2 SYGVKD come from the germline V gene. The CDR3: CAASGQGGTEAFF. CDR3 in DNA: TGTGCCGCTTCCGGACAGGGGGGCACTGAAGCTTTCTTT.

This clonotype was counted at least ten times. The chain joins TRBV15 to TRBJ2-1; TRBD1 matches 7 bases. Trimming cost V 0 bases and J 7 bases; bases outside gene matches: 6. The CDR3 is 15 amino acids. Germline values: CDR1 LNHNV, CDR2 YYDKDF (reference sequence). CDR3 bases: TGTGCCACCAGCAGAGAGGGCAGGGGGTCAAATGAGCAGTTCTTC. Its protein product is CATSREGRGSNEQFF.

A few counts support this clonotype. V and J are TRBV12-3 or TRBV12-4 and TRBJ1-1; D is unresolved. Trimming cost V 4 bases and J 0 bases, with 6 bases left between them. The CDR3 covers 13 residues. DNA of the CDR3: TGTGCCAGCAGTTGGAAGATGAACACTGAAGCTTTCTTT. This codes for CASSWKMNTEAFF.

This chain connects TRBV5-1 to TRBJ1-1; TRBD1 agrees at 9 bases. V shed 4 bases, J shed 6 bases, and the junction held 7 bases outside the gene matches. The germline V gene encodes CDR1 SGHRS and CDR2 YFSETQ. The CDR3 consists of 14 residues. CDR3 loop: CASSRGQGGSEAFF. CDR3 coding DNA: TGCGCCAGCAGCCGGGGACAGGGAGGGTCTGAAGCTTTCTTT.